This T cell receptor (beta chain) was recovered during a study of blood T cell repertoires in COVID-19. TCRdb keeps only in-frame clones here, not all; method: immunoSEQ multiplex PCR. The data show around 300,000 clones, around 86% seen once. The sample taken for sequencing was peripheral blood. This clonotype was obtained from a human donor in a cohort sampled during active COVID-19.

CDR3 in DNA: TGTGCCAGCAGCCAATGGGCCGCCTACGAGCAGTACTTC. Amino acid sequence: CASSQWAAYEQYF. The chain has TRBV3-1 (or the pseudogene TRBV3-2) and TRBJ2-7; D is undetermined. Germline assignment: CDR1 LGHDT and CDR2 YNNKEL (reference sequence). This CDR3 spans 13 amino acids. V shed 2 bases and J shed 2 bases, with 7 bases lying between them.